Listed below are T cell receptor beta chains from one sample, sequenced in a study of blood T cell repertoires in COVID-19. Libraries were prepared by immunoSEQ multiplex PCR; TCRdb keeps only in-frame clonotypes and omits some of them. This table has under 250,000 clones, approximately 85% appearing once. What was sequenced was peripheral blood. The receptors originated from a woman in her seventies with COVID-19, enrolled during active disease. Each CDR3 is given without its conserved first and last residue. The D gene is left open where the match is weak.

D	V	J	CDR3
TRBD1	TRBV7-9	TRBJ1-2	ASSSWDRANYGYT
TRBD2	TRBV7-3	TRBJ2-3	ASSSGLALDTQY
TRBD2	TRBV2	TRBJ2-2	ASKVLAGSTGELF
-	TRBV6-6	TRBJ1-2	ASIRGKMDGYT
-	TRBV3-1/TRBV3-2	TRBJ2-7	ASSQQGGYEQY
-	TRBV5-1	TRBJ1-1	ASSLEWDSSTEAF
TRBD2	TRBV19	TRBJ2-2	ASSGGRSPANTGELF
TRBD2	TRBV18	TRBJ2-6	ASSPTGGSGANVLT
TRBD1	TRBV5-1	TRBJ1-5	ASSQGQGNQPQH
TRBD1	TRBV18	TRBJ1-1	ASSPLTGITEAF
-	TRBV27	TRBJ2-5	ASSFPRQDQETQY
TRBD2	TRBV18	TRBJ2-3	ASSPTLAGATDTQY
-	TRBV10-3	TRBJ1-3	AIGDNSGNTIY
TRBD1	TRBV5-1	TRBJ1-1	ASSLEGALTEAF
-	TRBV6-1	TRBJ1-2	ASSELHSGYT
-	TRBV10-3	TRBJ2-3	ATMDNTDTQY
-	TRBV19	TRBJ2-2	ASTGATNTGELF
-	TRBV19	TRBJ1-2	ASSIEYSGTASYT
TRBD2	TRBV19	TRBJ2-7	ASSGRTSGSTYEQY
TRBD1	TRBV4-1	TRBJ1-2	ASSRLSGQGNYGYT
TRBD1	TRBV29-1	TRBJ2-1	SVYYWDSRGYNEQF
-	TRBV19	TRBJ1-4	ASSSYYQVGGGKLF
TRBD2	TRBV14	TRBJ2-2	ASSPLVGLAGVKSTGELF
TRBD1	TRBV5-5	TRBJ2-4	ASSFGHPGQRKNIQY
-	TRBV18	TRBJ2-7	ASSAGTDSYEQY
-	TRBV24-1	TRBJ1-2	ATSELYHYGYT
-	TRBV3-1/TRBV3-2	TRBJ2-1	ASSQKGVPLEQF
-	TRBV21-1	TRBJ2-2	ASILLRVDYRNTGELF
-	TRBV18	TRBJ1-1	ASSPIIAGGNTEAF
TRBD2	TRBV6-6	TRBJ2-7	ASSRRTSGNFYEQY
-	TRBV7-7	TRBJ2-3	ASSLTSSGTQY
TRBD1	TRBV24-1	TRBJ2-1	ATSGTGGLDEQF
TRBD1	TRBV6-5	TRBJ1-1	ASSRTQGMNTEAF
-	TRBV7-2	TRBJ1-5	ASSTRAQGFGHQPQH
-	TRBV30	TRBJ1-3	AWSVGQYTGNTIY
-	TRBV5-1	TRBJ1-2	ASSLDGANYGYT
-	TRBV5-1	TRBJ1-1	ASSLVRGTEAF
TRBD2	TRBV7-3	TRBJ2-3	ASSLGLAATDTQY
-	TRBV6-5	TRBJ1-2	ASTEGKDYGYT
TRBD1	TRBV5-1	TRBJ2-5	ASSLDRGYQETQY